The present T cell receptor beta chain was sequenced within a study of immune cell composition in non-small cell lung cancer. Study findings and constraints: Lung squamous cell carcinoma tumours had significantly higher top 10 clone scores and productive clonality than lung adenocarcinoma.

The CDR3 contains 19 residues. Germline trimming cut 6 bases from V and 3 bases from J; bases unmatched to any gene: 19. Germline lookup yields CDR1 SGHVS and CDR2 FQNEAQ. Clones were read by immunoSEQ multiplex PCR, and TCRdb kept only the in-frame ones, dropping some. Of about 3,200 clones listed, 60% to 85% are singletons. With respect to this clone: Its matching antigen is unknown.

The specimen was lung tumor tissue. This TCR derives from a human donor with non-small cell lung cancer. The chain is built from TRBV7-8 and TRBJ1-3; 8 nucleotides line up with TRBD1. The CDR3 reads CASSILGAMAGGFGNTIYF. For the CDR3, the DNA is TGTGCCAGCAGTATATTAGGGGCTATGGCAGGGGGCTTTGGAAACACCATATATTTT.